This T cell receptor beta chain was captured in a study of T-cell reconstitution after alpha-beta-depleted transplantation in children. Preparation of the TCRbeta library involved a method that used unique molecular identifiers. One entry per CDR3 protein, called by TCRdb with MiXCR from the PCR reads. The data show approximately 390,000 distinct CDR3 sequences, approximately 11% seen once. This clonotype came up many times. The CDR3 runs to 14 residues. Germline V lookup: CDR1 DFQATT, CDR2 SNEGSKA (reference sequence). Trimming pared 4 bases from V and 6 bases from J, leaving 16 bases between. The chain combines TRBV20-1 with TRBJ2-1; D possibly corresponds to TRBD1 (6 bases). Sample: PBMCs from the stem cell graft donor, taken from the stem cell graft. The TCR comes from a human donor who donated a stem cell graft to a child with acute myeloid leukemia. The CDR3 protein is CSATFFSGANEQFF. The CDR3 coding sequence is TGCAGTGCTACGTTCTTCTCAGGGGCCAATGAGCAGTTCTTC.